The 30 T cell receptor beta chains reported below all come from one sample, sequenced in a study of OX40 agonist ivuxolimab in advanced cancers. Assay: immunoSEQ multiplex PCR; the TCRdb copy retains only in-frame clones and omits some. The sample contains fewer than 70,000 clones, around nine tenths of which appear only once. The specimen comprised CD4+ or CD8+ T cells sorted from blood, sampled in a trial of the OX40 agonist ivuxolimab. The receptors derive from an adult with an advanced solid tumor such as melanoma, head and neck, liver or kidney cancer.

The chain uses TRBV4-1 and TRBJ2-5, with a tentative D call TRBD1 (6 bases). This CDR3 is 14 amino acids long. Germline V gives CDR1 MGHRA, CDR2 YSYEKL. The V gene lost 0 bases and the J gene lost 5 bases, with 10 bases spanning the gap. In DNA, the CDR3 is TGCGCCAGCAGCCAAGAGGGGGCAGGGGAGACCCAGTACTTC. This codes for CASSQEGAGETQYF.

The gene calls are TRBV2 and TRBJ2-7, with D perhaps TRBD2 (6 bases). V was trimmed by 6 bases and J by 6 bases, leaving 18 bases between them. CDR3 length: 14 amino acids. Germline V CDR1 and CDR2: SNHLY, FYNNEI. The CDR3 reads CASSGRSSGGEQYF. The CDR3 region has the DNA TGTGCCAGCAGCGGGCGAAGTTCCGGGGGCGAGCAGTACTTC.

The chain combines TRBV6-1 with TRBJ2-7; 7 nucleotides align to TRBD1. The germline V gene has CDR1 MNHNS and CDR2 SASEGT. The CDR3 contains 13 residues. V shed 7 bases and J 2 bases; nucleotides not matched to a gene: 5. The CDR3 loop reads CASNRDSAYEQYF. Here the CDR3 DNA reads TGTGCCAGCAATCGGGACAGTGCCTACGAGCAGTACTTC.

The chain recombines TRBV13 with TRBJ2-7, with D possibly being TRBD2 (5 bases). Trimming took 6 bases from V and 0 from J, leaving 9 bases between them. CDR1 PRHDT and CDR2 FYEKMQ come from the germline V gene (reference sequence). This CDR3 has 13 amino acids. This CDR3 reads CASRPSGSYEQYF. As DNA, the CDR3 is TGTGCCAGCAGACCCAGCGGCTCCTACGAGCAGTACTTC.

The chain recombines TRBV11-3 with TRBJ2-5; D is possibly TRBD2 (6 bases). Between the trimmed V and J ends, which lost 1 base and 1 base, there was a span of 16 bases. Germline-derived CDR1 and CDR2 are SGHNT and YENEEA. The CDR3 is 17 residues long. CDR3 coding DNA: TGTGCCAGCAGCTTAGCCGGCAGGGAGGAGGGCCAAGAGACCCAGTACTTC. It yields the protein CASSLAGREEGQETQYF.

The chain carries TRBV7-9 and TRBJ1-4, with D hard to call. V gave up 1 base and J gave up 7 bases, with 4 bases separating them. Germline lookup yields CDR1 SEHNR and CDR2 FQNEAQ (reference sequence). There are 12 residues in the CDR3. The CDR3 bases are TGTGCCAGCAGCTTAGGGCGTGAAAAACTGTTTTTT. This sequence encodes CASSLGREKLFF.

This clone was observed a handful of times. The chain recombines TRBV19 with TRBJ1-1; possibly TRBD1 for D (5 bases). In germline, CDR1 is LNHDA, CDR2 SQIVND (reference sequence). V gave up 4 bases and J gave up 8 bases, with 14 bases separating them. The CDR3 length is 13 residues. This chain's CDR3 is CASSTHLDSEAFF. CDR3 nucleotides: TGTGCCAGTAGTACCCATTTAGACAGCGAAGCTTTCTTT. The whole variable domain, remainder taken from reference TRBV19 and TRBJ1-1, is DGGITQSPKYLFRKEGQNVTLSCEQNLNHDAMYWYRQDPGQGLRLIYYSQIVNDFQKGDIAEGYSVSREKKESFPLTVTSAQKNPTAFYLCASSTHLDSEAFFGQGTRLTVV.

This rearrangement joins TRBV6-6 to TRBJ1-1; possible D gene TRBD1, 5 bases. CDR3 length: 12 residues. Trimming took off 8 bases at V and 5 bases at J, with 12 bases between the two ends. Per germline, CDR1 MNHNY and CDR2 SVGAGI (reference sequence). The CDR3 is CASAVGETEAFF. CDR3 nucleotides: TGTGCCAGCGCCGTGGGGGAAACTGAAGCTTTCTTT.

The CDR3 spells CASSYGTGMGGYTF. CDR3 coding DNA: TGTGCCAGCAGTTACGGGACGGGGATGGGTGGCTACACCTTC. The genes are TRBV6-5 and TRBJ1-2; tentatively, D is TRBD1 (5 bases). CDR3 length: 14 residues. V lost 2 bases to trimming and J lost 7 bases, with 14 bases between them. Germline V gene sequence: CDR1 MNHEY, CDR2 SVGAGI.

This rearrangement joins TRBV19 to TRBJ2-3, with D uncertain. From germline, CDR1 is LNHDA and CDR2 SQIVND (reference sequence). V was trimmed by 6 bases and J by 3 bases, leaving 13 bases between them. This CDR3 region has 14 residues. In DNA, the CDR3 is TGTGCCAGTAGCGCATCGGTTGGGACAGATACGCAGTATTTT. Protein sequence: CASSASVGTDTQYF.

This rearrangement joins TRBV5-1 to TRBJ1-4; 12 nucleotides agree with TRBD1. CDR1 and CDR2 (germline): SGHRS, YFSETQ. The CDR3 has 15 amino acids. V gave up 0 bases and J gave up 7 bases; unmatched junction bases: 1. CDR3 DNA sequence: TGCGCCAGCAGCTTGGGGGACAGGGGGCTTGAAAAACTGTTTTTT. Protein: CASSLGDRGLEKLFF.

The chain links TRBV12-5 to TRBJ1-5, with no clear D. Germline-derived CDR1 and CDR2 are LGHNT and FRNRAP. This CDR3 is built from 13 residues. V lost 7 bases and J 6 bases, leaving 13 bases between the germline ends. DNA of the CDR3: TGTGCTAGTGCTCTGACATTTCGTCAGCCCCAGCATTTT. Its protein is CASALTFRQPQHF. The complete variable domain, with remaining parts taken from reference TRBV12-5 and TRBJ1-5, reads DARVTQTPRHKVTEMGQEVTMRCQPILGHNTVFWYRQTMMQGLELLAYFRNRAPLDDSGMPKDRFSAEMPDATLATLKIQPSEPRDSAVYFCASALTFRQPQHFGDGTRLSIL.

This clone came up once. The chain carries TRBV28 and TRBJ2-5; tentative D call: TRBD2 (6 bases). The germline gives CDR1 MDHEN, CDR2 SYDVKM. The CDR3 extends over 15 amino acids. Between the trimmed V and J ends, which lost 2 bases and 1 base, there was a span of 11 bases. The CDR3, as DNA: TGTGCCAGCAGTTTACCTAGGACTACCCAAGAGACCCAGTACTTC. It translates to CASSLPRTTQETQYF.

CDR3 sequence: CASSESALAGYNEQFF. The CDR3 bases are TGTGCCAGCAGTGAATCAGCTCTAGCGGGGTACAATGAGCAGTTCTTC. The chain uses TRBV6-4 and TRBJ2-1, with 9 bases that match TRBD2. CDR1 is MRHNA and CDR2 is SNTAGT in the germline V gene. V gave up 3 bases and J gave up 4 bases; unmatched junction bases: 7. CDR3 size: 16 residues.

J is TRBJ1-4 and V is TRBV25-1; the match to TRBD1 covers 7 bases. Trimming cost V 4 bases and J 8 bases; bases outside gene matches: 4. This CDR3 comprises 13 residues. Looked up from germline, CDR1 is MGHDK and CDR2 is SYGVNS. The CDR3 is CASSGQGLEKLFF. The DNA for the CDR3 is TGTGCCAGCAGTGGACAGGGACTCGAAAAACTGTTTTTT.

The chain employs TRBV18 and TRBJ2-7, with D possibly being TRBD2 (5 bases). V was pared by 3 bases and J by 7 bases, with 13 bases between. Germline-derived CDR1 and CDR2 are KGHSH and LQKENI. The CDR3 consists of 13 residues. CDR3 nucleotides: TGTGCCAGCTCACCGAACTGGACGGGGGAGCAGTACTTC. Protein sequence: CASSPNWTGEQYF. Variable domain in full (rest from reference TRBV18 and TRBJ2-7): NAGVMQNPRHLVRRRGQEARLRCSPMKGHSHVYWYRQLPEEGLKFMVYLQKENIIDESGMPKERFSAEFPKEGPSILRIQQVVRGDSAAYFCASSPNWTGEQYFGPGTRLTVT.

This clone was recorded a few times. The V and J genes are TRBV2 and TRBJ2-5, with D perhaps matching TRBD2 (6 bases). The V end was cut by 9 bases, the J end by 4 bases, with 15 bases between. CDR3 size: 13 residues. Germline CDR1 SNHLY, CDR2 FYNNEI. CDR3 nucleotide sequence: TGTGCCAGAACAGGACGGAGGGGAGAGACCCAGTACTTC. It encodes CARTGRRGETQYF.

This chain links TRBV30 with TRBJ1-1; D is ambiguous. This CDR3 spans 11 amino acids. Germline V gene lookup returns CDR1 GTSNPN and CDR2 SVGIG (reference sequence). The V end lost 0 bases, the J end lost 3 bases, and 2 bases lay between the germline ends. The DNA of the CDR3 is TGTGCCTGGAGTGTGTACACTGAAGCTTTCTTT. Protein: CAWSVYTEAFF.

V is TRBV19 and J is TRBJ2-5; D not resolved. The V and J ends lost 8 bases and 5 bases respectively, with 12 bases between them. The germline CDR1 and CDR2 sequences are LNHDA and SQIVND (reference sequence). CDR3 size: 12 residues. CDR3 loop: CASGPGGETQYF. The CDR3 DNA reads as TGTGCCAGTGGTCCCGGTGGGGAGACCCAGTACTTC.

The chain joins TRBV15 to TRBJ2-1; unclear D gene. Germline CDR1 and CDR2: LNHNV and YYDKDF (reference sequence). V was trimmed by 2 bases and J by 10 bases, leaving 6 bases between them. The CDR3 sequence is 11 residues long. The CDR3 region is CATSRLGEQFF. The CDR3 nucleotides are TGTGCCACCAGCAGACTAGGGGAGCAGTTCTTC.

The CDR3 loop is CASSQDSPAGQGNTIYF. The CDR3 coding sequence is TGTGCCAGCAGCCAAGACAGCCCCGCGGGACAAGGAAACACCATATATTTT. V and J are TRBV4-2 and TRBJ1-3, with D maybe TRBD1 (6 bases). V lost 0 bases, J lost 4 bases, and 16 bases lay in between. CDR1 LGHNA and CDR2 YNFKEQ come from the germline V gene. CDR3 length equals 17 residues.

This chain links TRBV9 with TRBJ1-6, with 7 bases aligning to TRBD1. The V gene end was trimmed by 4 bases and the J gene end by 10 bases; junction bases not matched to a gene: 8. Germline CDR1 SGDLS, CDR2 YYNGEE. The CDR3 consists of 14 residues. The CDR3 sequence is CASSYGQVRSPLHF. CDR3 nucleotide sequence: TGTGCCAGCAGCTACGGACAGGTTCGATCACCCCTCCACTTT.

The chain has TRBV7-2 and TRBJ1-1, with 7 nucleotides matching TRBD1. The V and J ends lost 1 base and 4 bases, in that order; junction bases with no gene match: 9. CDR3 length: 16 residues. Looked up from germline, CDR1 is SGHTA and CDR2 is FQGNSA. CDR3 sequence reads: CASSLVLSGGGTEAFF. The CDR3 DNA follows: TGTGCCAGCAGCTTAGTCTTGTCAGGGGGGGGCACTGAAGCTTTCTTT.

CDR3 residues: CASSVTPGGEGTDTQYF. The CDR3 nucleotides read TGTGCCAGCAGCGTAACGCCAGGGGGCGAAGGCACAGATACGCAGTATTTT. V gene TRBV9 combines with J gene TRBJ2-3, with TRBD1 matching 8 bases. The CDR3 is made up of 17 amino acids. V was pared by 1 base and J by 1 base, with 8 bases of the junction left unmatched. CDR1 SGDLS and CDR2 YYNGEE come from the germline V gene.

This chain joins TRBV11-1 and TRBJ2-7; possibly TRBD2 for D (6 bases). This CDR3 comprises 11 residues. V was trimmed by 5 bases and J by 5 bases, leaving 7 bases between them. Per germline, CDR1 SGHAT and CDR2 FQDESV (reference sequence). CDR3 DNA sequence: TGTGCCAGCAGCCGCGGGGACGAGCAGTACTTC. This encodes CASSRGDEQYF.

This clone was seen just once. The CDR3 region is CASSLGAEETQYF. As DNA, the CDR3 is TGTGCCAGCAGCTTGGGAGCGGAAGAGACCCAGTACTTC. The genes are TRBV5-4 and TRBJ2-5, with D maybe TRBD2 (5 bases). The ends were cut back, 0 bases at V and 3 bases at J, with 6 bases in the middle. The CDR3 has 13 residues. CDR1 and CDR2 (germline): SGHNT, YYREEE (reference sequence). Looking up the rest from reference TRBV5-4 and TRBJ2-5 gives the full variable domain: ETGVTQSPTHLIKTRGQQVTLRCSSQSGHNTVSWYQQALGQGPQFIFQYYREEENGRGNFPPRFSGLQFPNYSSELNVNALELDDSALYLCASSLGAEETQYFGPGTRLLVL.

This clone was picked up one time. The rearrangement joins TRBV19 to TRBJ1-2; D unclear. The germline V gene encodes CDR1 LNHDA and CDR2 SQIVND (reference sequence). This CDR3 has 16 residues. The ends were cut back, 8 bases at V and 4 bases at J, with 23 bases in the middle. The CDR3 DNA follows: TGTGCCAGTTCAAAGGGTACAGACCTGAATGGCTATGGCTACACCTTC. Amino acid sequence: CASSKGTDLNGYGYTF.

J is TRBJ2-5 and V is TRBV29-1; D may be TRBD2 (5 bases). CDR1 and CDR2 (germline): SQVTM, ANQGSEA. The V end was cut by 8 bases, the J end by 1 base, with 11 bases between. The CDR3 spans 12 residues. CDR3 DNA sequence: TGCAGCTTCAGCGGACTCCAAGAGACCCAGTACTTC. Its translation is CSFSGLQETQYF.

This chain links TRBV2 with TRBJ1-1; the D is unclear. This CDR3 has 11 amino acids. V was shortened by 9 bases and J by 1 base, with 6 bases between the two germline ends. The germline CDR1 and CDR2 sequences are SNHLY and FYNNEI. The CDR3 region has the DNA TGTGCCAGTGGTCAGAACACTGAAGCTTTCTTT. The encoded protein is CASGQNTEAFF.

The rearrangement joins TRBV19 to TRBJ1-5; a possible D gene is TRBD1 (6 bases). Per germline, CDR1 LNHDA and CDR2 SQIVND (reference sequence). Between the trimmed V and J ends, which lost 1 base and 7 bases, there was a span of 17 bases. The CDR3 covers 16 residues. The CDR3 loop reads CASSIGDRILGQPQHF. CDR3 nucleotides: TGTGCCAGTAGTATAGGAGACAGGATCCTTGGGCAGCCCCAGCATTTT.